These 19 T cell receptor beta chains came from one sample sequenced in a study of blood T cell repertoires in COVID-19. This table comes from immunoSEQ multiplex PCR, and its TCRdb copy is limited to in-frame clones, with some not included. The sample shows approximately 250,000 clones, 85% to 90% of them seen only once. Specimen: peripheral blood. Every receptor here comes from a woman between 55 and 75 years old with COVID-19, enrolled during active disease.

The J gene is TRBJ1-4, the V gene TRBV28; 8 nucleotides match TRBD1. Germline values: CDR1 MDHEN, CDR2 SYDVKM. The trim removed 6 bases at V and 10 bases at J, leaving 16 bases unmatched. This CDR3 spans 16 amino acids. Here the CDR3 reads CASSQPQGAGGGKLFF. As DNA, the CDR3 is TGTGCCAGCAGCCAACCGCAGGGGGCTGGTGGGGGAAAACTGTTTTTT. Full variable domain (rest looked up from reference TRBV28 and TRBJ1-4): DVKVTQSSRYLVKRTGEKVFLECVQDMDHENMFWYRQDPGLGLRLIYFSYDVKMKEKGDIPEGYSVSREKKERFSLILESASTNQTSMYLCASSQPQGAGGGKLFFGSGTQLSVL.

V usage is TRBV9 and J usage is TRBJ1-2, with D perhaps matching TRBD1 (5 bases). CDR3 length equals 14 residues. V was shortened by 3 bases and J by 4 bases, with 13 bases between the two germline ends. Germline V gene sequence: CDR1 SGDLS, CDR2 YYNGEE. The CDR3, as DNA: TGTGCCAGCAGCGCTGGGGGAGCGGGCTATGGCTACACCTTC. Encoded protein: CASSAGGAGYGYTF.

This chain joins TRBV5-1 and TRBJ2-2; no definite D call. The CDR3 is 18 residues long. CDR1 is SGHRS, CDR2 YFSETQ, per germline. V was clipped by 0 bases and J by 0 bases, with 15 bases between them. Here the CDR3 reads CASSLDPRLAANTGELFF. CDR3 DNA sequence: TGCGCCAGCAGCTTGGACCCGCGGCTGGCCGCGAACACCGGGGAGCTGTTTTTT.

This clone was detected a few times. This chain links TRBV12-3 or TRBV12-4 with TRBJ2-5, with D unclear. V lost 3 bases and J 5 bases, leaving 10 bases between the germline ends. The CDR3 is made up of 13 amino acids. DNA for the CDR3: TGTGCCAGCAGTTTTTTTCAAATGGAGACCCAGTACTTC. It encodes CASSFFQMETQYF.

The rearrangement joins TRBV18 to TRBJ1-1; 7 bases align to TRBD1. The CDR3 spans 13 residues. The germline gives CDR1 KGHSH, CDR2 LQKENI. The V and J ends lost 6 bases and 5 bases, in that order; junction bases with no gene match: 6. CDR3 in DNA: TGTGCCAGCTCCCCTGACAGGGCTACTGAAGCTTTCTTT. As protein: CASSPDRATEAFF.

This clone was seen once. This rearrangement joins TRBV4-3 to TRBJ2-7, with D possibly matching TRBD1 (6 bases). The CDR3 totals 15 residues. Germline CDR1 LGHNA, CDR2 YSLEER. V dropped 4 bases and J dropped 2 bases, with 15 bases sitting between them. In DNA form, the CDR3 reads TGCGCCAGCAGCCGCCGACAGGACCTAACCTACGAGCAGTACTTC. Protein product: CASSRRQDLTYEQYF.

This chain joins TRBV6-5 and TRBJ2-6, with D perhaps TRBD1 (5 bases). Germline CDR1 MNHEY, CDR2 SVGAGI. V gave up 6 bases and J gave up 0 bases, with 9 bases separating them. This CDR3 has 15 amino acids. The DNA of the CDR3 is TGTGCCAGCAGAGGGGCGTCCTCTGGGGCCAACGTCCTGACTTTC. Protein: CASRGASSGANVLTF.

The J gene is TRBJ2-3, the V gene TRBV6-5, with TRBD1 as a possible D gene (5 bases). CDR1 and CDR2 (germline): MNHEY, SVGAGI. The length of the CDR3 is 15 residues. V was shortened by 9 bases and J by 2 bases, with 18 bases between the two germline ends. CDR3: CASYDSRALTDTQYF. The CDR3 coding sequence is TGTGCCAGTTACGACTCCAGGGCGCTCACAGATACGCAGTATTTT.

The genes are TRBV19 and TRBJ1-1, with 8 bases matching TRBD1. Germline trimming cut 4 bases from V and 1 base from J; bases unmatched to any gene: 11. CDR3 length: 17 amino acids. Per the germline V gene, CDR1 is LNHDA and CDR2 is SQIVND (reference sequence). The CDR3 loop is CASSTPRNRGSNTEAFF. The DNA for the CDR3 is TGTGCCAGTAGTACACCCCGAAACAGGGGGTCGAACACTGAAGCTTTCTTT.

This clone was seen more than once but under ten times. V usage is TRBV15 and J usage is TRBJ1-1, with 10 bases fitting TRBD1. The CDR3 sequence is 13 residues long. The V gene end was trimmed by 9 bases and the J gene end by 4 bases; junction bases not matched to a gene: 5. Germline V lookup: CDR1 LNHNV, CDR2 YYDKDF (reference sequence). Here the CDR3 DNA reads TGTGCCACGAGACAGGGGGCGGGCACTGAAGCTTTCTTT. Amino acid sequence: CATRQGAGTEAFF.

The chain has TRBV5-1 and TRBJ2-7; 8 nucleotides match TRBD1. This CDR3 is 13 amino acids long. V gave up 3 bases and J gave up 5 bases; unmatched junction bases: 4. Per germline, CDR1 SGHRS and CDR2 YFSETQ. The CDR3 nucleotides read TGCGCCAGCAGCTCTCGACAGGGGAACGAGCAGTACTTC. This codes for CASSSRQGNEQYF.

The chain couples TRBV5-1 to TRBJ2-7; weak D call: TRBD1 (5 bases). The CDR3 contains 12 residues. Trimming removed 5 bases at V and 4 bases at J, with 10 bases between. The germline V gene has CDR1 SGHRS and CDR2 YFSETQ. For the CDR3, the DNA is TGCGCCAGCAGACAGGCCGGATACGAGCAGTACTTC. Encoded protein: CASRQAGYEQYF. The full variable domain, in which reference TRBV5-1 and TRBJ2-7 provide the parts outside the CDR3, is KAGVTQTPRYLIKTRGQQVTLSCSPISGHRSVSWYQQTPGQGLQFLFEYFSETQRNKGNFPGRFSGRQFSNSRSEMNVSTLELGDSALYLCASRQAGYEQYFGPGTRLTVT.

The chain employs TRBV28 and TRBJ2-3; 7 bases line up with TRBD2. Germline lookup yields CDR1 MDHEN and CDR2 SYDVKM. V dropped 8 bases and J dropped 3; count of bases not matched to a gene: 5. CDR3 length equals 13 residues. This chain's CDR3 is CASRTGGTDTQYF. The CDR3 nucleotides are TGTGCCAGCCGTACGGGAGGTACAGATACGCAGTATTTT. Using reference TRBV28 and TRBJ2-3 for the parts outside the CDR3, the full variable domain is DVKVTQSSRYLVKRTGEKVFLECVQDMDHENMFWYRQDPGLGLRLIYFSYDVKMKEKGDIPEGYSVSREKKERFSLILESASTNQTSMYLCASRTGGTDTQYFGPGTRLTVL.

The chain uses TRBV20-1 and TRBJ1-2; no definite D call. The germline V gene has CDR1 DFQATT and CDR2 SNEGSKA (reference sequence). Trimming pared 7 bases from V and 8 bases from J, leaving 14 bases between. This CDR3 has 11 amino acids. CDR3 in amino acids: CSGLQSSGYTF. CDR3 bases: TGCAGTGGCCTTCAATCAAGCGGCTACACCTTC.

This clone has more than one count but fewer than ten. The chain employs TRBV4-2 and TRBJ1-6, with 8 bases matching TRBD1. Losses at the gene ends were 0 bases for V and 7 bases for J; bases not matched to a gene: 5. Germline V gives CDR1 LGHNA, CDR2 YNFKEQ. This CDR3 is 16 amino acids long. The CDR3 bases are TGTGCCAGCAGCCAAGACCCGGACAGGGCCAATTCACCCCTCCACTTT. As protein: CASSQDPDRANSPLHF.

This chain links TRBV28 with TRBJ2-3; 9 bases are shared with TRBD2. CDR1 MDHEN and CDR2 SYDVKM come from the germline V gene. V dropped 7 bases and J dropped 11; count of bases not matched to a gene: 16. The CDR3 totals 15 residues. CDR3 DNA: TGTGCCAGCACCCCCGGAGCGGGAGGCGCCCCCGGGCAGTATTTT. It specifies CASTPGAGGAPGQYF.

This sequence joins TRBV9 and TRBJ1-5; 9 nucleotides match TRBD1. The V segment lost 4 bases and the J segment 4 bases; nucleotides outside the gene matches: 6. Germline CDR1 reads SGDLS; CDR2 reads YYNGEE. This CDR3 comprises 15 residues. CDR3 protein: CASSPGGQGNQPQHF. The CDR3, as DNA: TGTGCCAGCAGCCCCGGGGGACAGGGAAATCAGCCCCAGCATTTT.

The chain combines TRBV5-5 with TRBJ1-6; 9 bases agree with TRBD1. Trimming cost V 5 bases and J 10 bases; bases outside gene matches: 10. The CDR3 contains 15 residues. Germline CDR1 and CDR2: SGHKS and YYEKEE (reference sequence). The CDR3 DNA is TGTGCCAGCAGTTCGCGCACAGGGGGCTTATCACCCCTCCACTTT. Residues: CASSSRTGGLSPLHF.

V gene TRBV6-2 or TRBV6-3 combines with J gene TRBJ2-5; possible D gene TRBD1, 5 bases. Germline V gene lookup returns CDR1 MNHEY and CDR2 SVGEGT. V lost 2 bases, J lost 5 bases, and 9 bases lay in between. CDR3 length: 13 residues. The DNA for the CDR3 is TGTGCCAGCAGTTACCTAGGGGTGGAGACCCAGTACTTC. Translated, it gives CASSYLGVETQYF.